The rows below give T cell receptor beta chains drawn from one sample of a study of identical twins. Each CDR3 protein is one row after TCRdb ran MiXCR on the 5' RACE reads. The sample contains 250,000 to 350,000 distinct CDR3 sequences, less than 9% of which appear only once. These data were also filed under a second study, of yellow fever vaccine responses in identical twins.

The specimen sequenced was memory (CD45RO+) T cells sorted from blood. Source of these receptors: a woman between 18 and 29 years old in good health. CDR3s include the opening cysteine and the closing phenylalanine or tryptophan. The D gene is left open where the match is weak. Clone size is stated in some rows and not others, as once, few, many or a class when expanded.

NA	TRBV5-1	many	TRBJ1-5	TGCGCCAGCAGCAGGCAGGGCGATCAGCCCCAGCATTTT	CASSRQGDQPQHF
NA	TRBV6-1	NA	TRBJ1-6	TGTGCCACCATAACCTGGGGGTATTCACCCCTCCACTTT	CATITWGYSPLHF
NA	TRBV6-4	NA	TRBJ2-1	TGTGCCAGCTCTGGGGAGGCTGGCCACAATGAGCAGTTCTTC	CASSGEAGHNEQFF
NA	TRBV20-1	many	TRBJ2-1	TGCAGTGCTAGAGATCAACTGGGCAATGAGCAGTTCTTC	CSARDQLGNEQFF
NA	TRBV5-1	few	TRBJ2-5	TGCGCCAGCAGCTTGGATGGCAGGGGAGGGACCCAGTACTTC	CASSLDGRGGTQYF
TRBD2	TRBV7-2	NA	TRBJ2-1	TGTGCCAGCACCGGACTAGCGGGAGGAGGTGAGCAGTTCTTC	CASTGLAGGGEQFF
TRBD2	TRBV7-2	many	TRBJ2-1	TGTGCCAGCAGCTTATGGGCGGGAGACCGAAATGAGCAGTTCTTC	CASSLWAGDRNEQFF
NA	TRBV12-3/TRBV12-4	NA	TRBJ2-1	TGTGCCAGCAGTAGATCTTCTGCAGTCTACAATGAGCAGTTCTTC	CASSRSSAVYNEQFF
TRBD2	TRBV20-1	few	TRBJ2-1	TGCAGTGCTAGGAGGGGAGGGAGGGCCGTGATTTACAATGAGCAGTTCTTC	CSARRGGRAVIYNEQFF
NA	TRBV11-1	few	TRBJ2-1	TGTGCCAGCAGCTCGGGGGTTGTTTGGTCCTCCTACAATGAGCAGTTCTTC	CASSSGVVWSSYNEQFF
TRBD1	TRBV24-1	NA	TRBJ2-1	TGTGCCACCAGTGATTTCGGGACAGGGAACAATGAGCAGTTCTTC	CATSDFGTGNNEQFF
TRBD1	TRBV4-1	many	TRBJ2-3	TGCGCCAGCAGCCCCGGGTTAGACAGGGGAAGGGCAGATACGCAGTATTTT	CASSPGLDRGRADTQYF
NA	TRBV12-3/TRBV12-4	many	TRBJ1-1	TGTGCCAACAGTATGAGGAGGAACACTGAAGCTTTCTTT	CANSMRRNTEAFF
TRBD1	TRBV25-1	once	TRBJ2-5	TGTGCCAGCAGAGGACAGGGGTTGGTAGAGACCCAGTACTTC	CASRGQGLVETQYF
TRBD1	TRBV28	NA	TRBJ1-5	TGTGCCAGCACCCGTGGACAGGGGATTGAGCCCCAGCATTTT	CASTRGQGIEPQHF
TRBD2	TRBV5-8	few	TRBJ2-1	TGTGCCAGCAGCCGGTTTGGACTAGCGGGGGGGAATGAGCAGTTCTTC	CASSRFGLAGGNEQFF
TRBD2	TRBV7-8	NA	TRBJ2-3	TGTGCCAGCAGCCCCCGGGGCGGGGGGGCAACAGATACGCAGTATTTT	CASSPRGGGATDTQYF
NA	TRBV6-5	many	TRBJ2-3	TGTGCCAGCAGTTACTCGATATTTTTTACAGATACGCAGTATTTT	CASSYSIFFTDTQYF
NA	TRBV20-1	many	TRBJ2-2	TGCAGTGCTAGAGATCTGGGGGAGGACACCGGGGAGCTGTTTTTT	CSARDLGEDTGELFF
TRBD1	TRBV6-5	few	TRBJ1-4	TGTGCCAGCAGTTCCGACAGGGTGGGTGAAAAACTGTTTTTT	CASSSDRVGEKLFF
NA	TRBV15	few	TRBJ2-7	TGTGCCACCAGCAGAGATTTGAGGGGGGGTGGTGGCGAGCAGTACTTC	CATSRDLRGGGGEQYF
TRBD2	TRBV25-1	NA	TRBJ2-3	TGTGCCAGCAGTGAAGTGGCGGGAGTAAGCACAGATACGCAGTATTTT	CASSEVAGVSTDTQYF